This T cell receptor beta chain was obtained from a study of Tregs in tolerant kidney transplant recipients. The table came from immunoSEQ multiplex PCR; TCRdb's copy has only in-frame clones and leaves some out. Recorded for this sample: roughly 32,000 clones. Unstimulated Tregs (CD4+CD25+CD127-) and CD4+CD25- non-Tregs were sorted from PBMCs. Notes on the study in general: Changing PCR primers prevented nucleotide comparison between some patients' samples.

The V segment lost 5 bases and the J segment 8 bases; nucleotides outside the gene matches: 13. The CDR3 extends over 15 amino acids. Germline V CDR1 and CDR2: GTSNPN, SVGIG (reference sequence). As for this clone: The antigen is not known. The read terminates 3 residues ahead of where the CDR3 ends, so the germline J gene completes it.

The TCR was taken from a human donor who received a combined kidney and bone marrow transplant. The chain uses TRBV30 and TRBJ2-1, with 9 bases aligning to TRBD2. The material was CD8+ T cells from blood, obtained before the transplant. The CDR3 reads CAWFDTSGPWYEQFF. Partial CDR3 DNA: TGTGCCTGGTTTGATACTAGCGGGCCTTGGTATGAG.